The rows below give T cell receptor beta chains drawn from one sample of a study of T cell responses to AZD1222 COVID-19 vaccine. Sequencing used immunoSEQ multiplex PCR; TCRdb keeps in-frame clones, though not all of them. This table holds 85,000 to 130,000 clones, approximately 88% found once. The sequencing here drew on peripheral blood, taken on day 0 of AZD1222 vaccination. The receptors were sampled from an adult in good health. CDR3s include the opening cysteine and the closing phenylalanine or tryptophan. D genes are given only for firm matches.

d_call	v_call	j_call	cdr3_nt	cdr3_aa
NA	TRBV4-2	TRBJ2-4	TGTGCCAGCAGCCATTTGGGAACGGAAAAAAACATTCAGTACTTC	CASSHLGTEKNIQYF
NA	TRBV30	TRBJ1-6	TGTGCCTTCTCAGGGACAAATTCACCCCTCCACTTT	CAFSGTNSPLHF
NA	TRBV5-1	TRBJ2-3	TGCGCCAGCAGCTTGATGCTGCGCTCTAGCACAGATACGCAGTATTTT	CASSLMLRSSTDTQYF
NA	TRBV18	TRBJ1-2	TGTGCCAGCTCACCACTGGACAGACATGGCTACACCTTC	CASSPLDRHGYTF
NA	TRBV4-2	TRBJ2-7	TGTGCCAGCAGCCAAGATGTGTGGTTCGGGACCCCCGCCGGCGAGCAGTACTTC	CASSQDVWFGTPAGEQYF
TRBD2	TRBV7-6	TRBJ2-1	TGTGCCAGCAGCTTAGCGTTCGGGGGAGGGCCGCAAGATGAGCAGTTCTTC	CASSLAFGGGPQDEQFF
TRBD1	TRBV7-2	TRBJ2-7	TGTGCCAGCAGCCCAGGGGGTTCCACCTACGAGCAGTACTTC	CASSPGGSTYEQYF
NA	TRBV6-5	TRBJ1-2	TGTGCCAGCACTTTATCCCAATCCGGGCATGGCTACACCTTC	CASTLSQSGHGYTF
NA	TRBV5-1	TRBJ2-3	TGCGCCAGCAGCCCCTCCCTTGGAAGCACAGATACGCAGTATTTT	CASSPSLGSTDTQYF
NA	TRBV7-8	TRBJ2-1	TGTGCCAGCAGCTCAAGCGGCTTTTACAATGAGCAGTTCTTC	CASSSSGFYNEQFF
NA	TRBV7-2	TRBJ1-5	TGTGCCAGCAGCTTAGGGGTAGCCCGAACCCAGCATTTT	CASSLGVARTQHF